Included here is one TCR beta chain sequence, with context. What it binds is unknown. The sample belongs to a study of Ad26.COV2.S vaccination and SARS-CoV-2 variants. Study-level information: Ad26.COV2.S, an intramuscular injection, was given once or twice 56 days apart. Overall study findings and caveats: An underestimation of total T cell responses may have resulted from the TCR breadth and depth analyses.

Generated by immunoSEQ multiplex PCR, the TCRdb table keeps only in-frame clones and is missing some. The table records around 450,000 clones, around 90% of them present only once. Treatment meaning: around 19 received Ad26.COV2.S at low or high dose, single or two shots; a few received placebo; per-sample allocation not given. Material that was analyzed had been drawn on day 63 after the first vaccine or placebo injection. An Ad26 vector carrying the Wuhan-strain SARS-CoV-2 spike served as the vaccine. The V gene lost 5 bases and the J gene lost 2 bases, with 17 bases spanning the gap. This CDR3 comprises 15 residues. Germline V gene lookup returns CDR1 SGHKS and CDR2 YYEKEE (reference sequence).

This chain connects TRBV5-5 to TRBJ2-7, with D unclear. The sequence came from a person between 18 and 65 years old who received the Ad26.COV2.S COVID-19 vaccine or a placebo. The sample in question was peripheral blood, obtained in a trial of Ad26.COV2.S vaccine versus placebo. The CDR3 is CASSQLPGPTYEQYF. The DNA of the CDR3 is TGTGCCAGCAGTCAACTTCCCGGGCCGACCTACGAGCAGTACTTC.